The 8 T cell receptor beta chains given below trace back to one sample, sequenced in a study of blood T cell repertoires in COVID-19. Assay used: immunoSEQ multiplex PCR; TCRdb lists only in-frame clones, some missing. The table has 150,000 or so clones, under 85% seen once; the top ten hold 1.2%. The specimen sequenced was peripheral blood. The receptor set was obtained from a man aged 60-69 years who had recovered from COVID-19.

This chain links TRBV7-2 with TRBJ1-2, with TRBD1 identical over 12 bases. Trimming took 1 base from V and 7 from J; bases not matched to a gene: 7. The CDR3 consists of 16 residues. Germline V gene lookup returns CDR1 SGHTA and CDR2 FQGNSA. CDR3 residues: CASSLDPGQGASGYTF. CDR3 sequence (DNA): TGTGCCAGCAGCTTAGACCCGGGACAGGGGGCGAGTGGCTACACCTTC. Using reference TRBV7-2 and TRBJ1-2 for the parts outside the CDR3, the full variable domain is GAGVSQSPSNKVTEKGKDVELRCDPISGHTALYWYRQSLGQGLEFLIYFQGNSAPDKSGLPSDRFSAERTGGSVSTLTIQRTQQEDSAVYLCASSLDPGQGASGYTFGSGTRLTVV.

There are a few counts of this clone. The chain links TRBV4-1 to TRBJ1-2, with D perhaps matching TRBD1 (5 bases). Trimming removed 1 base at V and 7 bases at J, with 7 bases between. CDR1 is MGHRA and CDR2 is YSYEKL in the germline V gene. The CDR3 extends over 12 amino acids. CDR3 residues: CASSQGGSGYTF. The CDR3 DNA sequence: TGCGCCAGCAGCCAAGGGGGCAGTGGCTACACCTTC.

This clone has just a few counts. This chain links TRBV6-1 with TRBJ1-4, with D unclear. Germline CDR1 reads MNHNS; CDR2 reads SASEGT. Trimming removed 5 bases from V and 0 bases from J, with 7 bases in between. CDR3 size: 14 residues. The CDR3 DNA reads as TGTGCCAGCAGTTTCACTGCAACTAATGAAAAACTGTTTTTT. Encoded protein: CASSFTATNEKLFF.

The gene calls are TRBV7-9 and TRBJ2-2; tentative D call: TRBD2 (7 bases). CDR3 length: 16 residues. CDR1 SEHNR and CDR2 FQNEAQ come from the germline V gene (reference sequence). Trimming shortened V by 5 bases and J by 4 bases, and 17 bases separated the two germline ends. The CDR3 nucleotides are TGTGCCAGCAGCCCCTACGAGGGGGGGGCCACCGGGGAGCTGTTTTTT. It is translated as CASSPYEGGATGELFF.

This clone was seen more than once but under ten times. The rearrangement links TRBV3-1 (or the pseudogene TRBV3-2) to TRBJ2-3; the D is unclear. The CDR3 length is 12 residues. Per the germline V gene, CDR1 is LGHDT and CDR2 is YNNKEL (reference sequence). V lost 5 bases and J lost 1, with 4 bases in between. The CDR3 DNA reads as TGTGCCAGCAGCACTCGCACAGATACGCAGTATTTT. Its translation is CASSTRTDTQYF.

The gene calls are TRBV11-3 and TRBJ2-1; tentatively, D is TRBD2 (6 bases). V dropped 4 bases and J dropped 2 bases, with 18 bases sitting between them. Germline CDR1 SGHNT, CDR2 YENEEA. The CDR3 has 17 amino acids. The CDR3 reads CASSSTETRSTYNEQFF. DNA of the CDR3: TGTGCCAGCAGCTCTACGGAGACTAGATCCACCTACAATGAGCAGTTCTTC.

This chain joins TRBV7-9 and TRBJ1-1, with a tentative D call TRBD1 (5 bases). Trimming pared 6 bases from V and 3 bases from J, leaving 11 bases between. The V gene's germline CDR1 is SEHNR and CDR2 FQNEAQ (reference sequence). This CDR3 comprises 13 residues. CDR3 residues: CASRRSGDTEAFF. CDR3 nucleotide sequence: TGTGCCAGCAGGAGGTCGGGGGACACTGAAGCTTTCTTT. Based on the CDR3 plus reference TRBV7-9 and TRBJ1-1, the full variable domain is DTGVSQNPRHKITKRGQNVTFRCDPISEHNRLYWYRQTLGQGPEFLTYFQNEAQLEKSRLLSDRFSAERPKGSFSTLEIQRTEQGDSAMYLCASRRSGDTEAFFGQGTRLTVV.

This clone was recorded a few times. The rearrangement links TRBV19 to TRBJ1-2; 8 bases map to TRBD1. J was trimmed by 3 bases and V by 5 bases; bases with no gene match: 2. This CDR3 is built from 13 residues. CDR1 and CDR2 (germline): LNHDA, SQIVND (reference sequence). The CDR3 reads CASSATGDYGYTF. Here the CDR3 DNA reads TGTGCCAGTAGTGCGACAGGGGACTATGGCTACACCTTC.